What follows are 30 T cell receptor beta chains derived from one specimen sequenced in a study of cytomegalovirus exposure and HLA in healthy donors. The PCR contained 60 Vbeta and 13 Jbeta primers. Generated by immunoSEQ multiplex PCR, the TCRdb table keeps only in-frame clones and is missing some. Seen here are about 140,000 clones, approximately 82% observed once, and the top ten hold 1.9%. The sequenced material came from PBMCs. Receptors originate from a woman aged 40 to 50 in good health and CMV-seronegative.

This clone was seen only a few times. In DNA form, the CDR3 reads TGTGCCAGCAGCTTAGAGGTCTTCGGTATCTATGAGCAGTTCTTC. It codes for CASSLEVFGIYEQFF. The chain uses TRBV11-2 and TRBJ2-1; D unresolved. The V gene lost 0 bases and the J gene lost 8 bases, with 14 bases spanning the gap. CDR3 size: 15 residues. Germline loops: CDR1 SGHAT, CDR2 FQNNGV. Full variable domain (rest looked up from reference TRBV11-2 and TRBJ2-1): EAGVAQSPRYKIIEKRQSVAFWCNPISGHATLYWYQQILGQGPKLLIQFQNNGVVDDSQLPKDRFSAERLKGVDSTLKIQPAKLEDSAVYLCASSLEVFGIYEQFFGPGTRLTVL.

The rearrangement uses TRBV6-5 and TRBJ2-1; 13 bases fit TRBD2. The trim removed 8 bases at V and 5 bases at J, leaving 3 bases unmatched. Germline CDR1 reads MNHEY; CDR2 reads SVGAGI. The CDR3 is 14 amino acids. The DNA for the CDR3 is TGTGCCAGCGGGGGGACTAGCGGGAACAATGAGCAGTTCTTC. This codes for CASGGTSGNNEQFF.

This clone was recorded only once. The chain joins TRBV5-8 to TRBJ2-1; 11 nucleotides match TRBD2. CDR1 and CDR2 (germline): SGHTS, YDEGEE. The CDR3 has 17 residues. The ends lost 2 bases at V and 5 bases at J; junction bases unmatched: 9. CDR3 nucleotide sequence: TGTGCCAGCAGCTTTTTTTTGAGACTAGCGGGAAACAATGAGCAGTTCTTC. Protein sequence: CASSFFLRLAGNNEQFF. Based on the CDR3 plus reference TRBV5-8 and TRBJ2-1, the full variable domain is EAGVTQSPTHLIKTRGQQATLRCSPISGHTSVYWYQQALGLGLQFLLWYDEGEERNRGNFPPRFSGRQFPNYSSELNVNALELEDSALYLCASSFFLRLAGNNEQFFGPGTRLTVL.

The chain joins TRBV10-3 to TRBJ1-2; no reliable D call. The V gene lost 3 bases and the J gene lost 4 bases, with 12 bases spanning the gap. The CDR3 totals 14 residues. CDR1 is ENHRY and CDR2 is SYGVKD in the germline V gene. CDR3 nucleotide sequence: TGTGCCATCAGTGATCCCAACTCCCGCTATGGCTACACCTTC. Translating gives CAISDPNSRYGYTF.

The chain combines TRBV27 with TRBJ2-1, with D possibly TRBD1 on 6 matching bases. Germline CDR1 is MNHEY and CDR2 is SMNVEV (reference sequence). The CDR3 is 14 residues long. Trimming took off 6 bases at V and 4 bases at J, with 13 bases between the two ends. Written as DNA, the CDR3 is TGTGCCAGCAGGATAGGGACACTTTACAATGAGCAGTTCTTC. Amino acids: CASRIGTLYNEQFF.

This clone was detected only a few times. This chain links TRBV7-8 with TRBJ2-3; no definite D call. V shed 3 bases and J shed 8 bases, with 9 bases lying between them. Germline V gene sequence: CDR1 SGHVS, CDR2 FQNEAQ. The CDR3 has 12 residues. CDR3 region: CASSFPGSTQYF. The CDR3 nucleotides read TGTGCCAGCAGCTTTCCCGGGTCTACGCAGTATTTT.

The gene calls are TRBV25-1 and TRBJ2-7, with D perhaps matching TRBD2 (6 bases). V dropped 1 base and J dropped 4 bases, with 8 bases sitting between them. Germline CDR1 is MGHDK and CDR2 is SYGVNS. CDR3 length: 13 residues. DNA for the CDR3: TGTGCCAGCAGTGAATGGGGGGATTACGAGCAGTACTTC. Protein: CASSEWGDYEQYF.

The J gene is TRBJ2-5, the V gene TRBV7-9; D unresolved. Germline CDR1 SEHNR, CDR2 FQNEAQ (reference sequence). Trimming cost V 5 bases and J 3 bases, with 25 bases left between them. CDR3 size: 18 residues. The CDR3 spells CASSRGGSSSLSEETQYF. CDR3 nucleotide sequence: TGTGCCAGCAGCCGCGGTGGTAGCAGTTCCTTATCTGAAGAGACCCAGTACTTC.

The rearrangement joins TRBV9 to TRBJ1-6; D remains ambiguous. This CDR3 comprises 12 residues. The germline V gene encodes CDR1 SGDLS and CDR2 YYNGEE. Deletions cut 0 bases from V and 13 bases from J, with 8 bases between. The CDR3 DNA sequence: TGTGCCAGCAGCGTAGCGGGTGACCCCCTCCACTTT. Amino acid sequence: CASSVAGDPLHF.

This clone was detected only once. V usage is TRBV18 and J usage is TRBJ2-2; 7 bases map to TRBD1. This CDR3 comprises 16 residues. Germline CDR1 KGHSH, CDR2 LQKENI. V lost 1 base, J lost 0 bases, and 2 bases stayed unmatched. This CDR3 is CASSPQGAANTGELFF. CDR3 coding DNA: TGTGCCAGCTCACCACAGGGGGCCGCGAACACCGGGGAGCTGTTTTTT.

This sequence joins TRBV11-2 and TRBJ2-7; possibly TRBD1 for D (5 bases). This CDR3 spans 16 amino acids. The ends were cut back, 5 bases at V and 7 bases at J, with 24 bases in the middle. Germline V gives CDR1 SGHAT, CDR2 FQNNGV. The CDR3 DNA follows: TGTGCCAGCAGCCCAGCTAGGGGCGGCCCTCCCCTAGAGCAGTACTTC. Its translation: CASSPARGGPPLEQYF.

The chain employs TRBV19 and TRBJ2-1; tentative D call: TRBD2 (6 bases). The CDR3 covers 16 residues. The germline CDR1 and CDR2 sequences are LNHDA and SQIVND (reference sequence). Trimming took off 2 bases at V and 2 bases at J, with 13 bases between the two ends. CDR3 sequence (DNA): TGTGCCAGTAGTATACCTCGGGAGAGCCCCTACAATGAGCAGTTCTTC. Amino acid sequence: CASSIPRESPYNEQFF.

The V and J genes are TRBV19 and TRBJ2-7; 8 bases are a match to TRBD2. CDR3 length equals 14 residues. The J segment lost 3 bases and the V segment lost 4 bases, leaving 5 bases of the junction unmatched. Germline assignment: CDR1 LNHDA and CDR2 SQIVND (reference sequence). The chain's CDR3 is CASSKSGSVYEQYF. The CDR3 DNA follows: TGTGCCAGTAGTAAGAGCGGGAGTGTCTACGAGCAGTACTTC.

This chain uses TRBV27 with TRBJ2-7; D unclear. The length of the CDR3 is 15 residues. Germline CDR1 reads MNHEY; CDR2 reads SMNVEV (reference sequence). Trimming pared 5 bases from V and 3 bases from J, leaving 17 bases between. The CDR3 region is CASSPPGYPYYEQYF. The CDR3 DNA reads TGTGCCAGCAGTCCGCCCGGTTATCCATACTACGAGCAGTACTTC.

The chain couples TRBV10-3 to TRBJ2-1; D is ambiguous. This CDR3 is built from 17 residues. Germline V gives CDR1 ENHRY, CDR2 SYGVKD. Between the trimmed V and J ends, which lost 4 bases and 5 bases, there was a span of 21 bases. CDR3 sequence (DNA): TGTGCCATCAGTGGAGACCGACATCTCGGTCAGGACAATGAGCAGTTCTTC. This translates into CAISGDRHLGQDNEQFF.

This clone was counted only a few times. The rearrangement uses TRBV28 and TRBJ2-1; 9 nucleotides match TRBD1. Germline V CDR1 and CDR2: MDHEN, SYDVKM. After removal of 7 bases from V and 16 bases from J, the junction contained 20 bases not matched to a gene. CDR3 length: 15 residues. The CDR3 spells CASNPHSGTGLASFF. CDR3 bases: TGTGCCAGCAACCCTCATTCGGGGACAGGGCTAGCATCTTTCTTC.

The chain combines TRBV7-3 with TRBJ2-3; TRBD2 aligns across 11 bases. J lost 4 bases, V lost 6 bases, and 3 bases had no gene match. This CDR3 region has 14 residues. Germline CDR1 SGHTA, CDR2 FQGTGA. CDR3 sequence reads: CASRALAGADTQYF. The CDR3 DNA sequence: TGTGCCAGCAGGGCACTAGCGGGAGCAGATACGCAGTATTTT. Using reference TRBV7-3 and TRBJ2-3 for the parts outside the CDR3, the full variable domain is GAGVSQTPSNKVTEKGKYVELRCDPISGHTALYWYRQSLGQGPEFLIYFQGTGAADDSGLPNDRFFAVRPEGSVSTLKIQRTERGDSAVYLCASRALAGADTQYFGPGTRLTVL.

V usage is TRBV13 and J usage is TRBJ1-4; tentative D call: TRBD1 (6 bases). CDR3 length: 15 amino acids. CDR1 and CDR2 (germline): PRHDT, FYEKMQ (reference sequence). Trimming stripped 6 bases from V and 7 bases from J, with 18 bases between. The CDR3 nucleotides read TGTGCCAGCAGGCGAAATAGGGGGTCTCTTGAAAAACTGTTTTTT. Translating gives CASRRNRGSLEKLFF.

The CDR3 DNA reads TGTGCCAGCAGGTCCGTGGCGCGGTACTCCTACGAGCAGTACTTC. Translating gives CASRSVARYSYEQYF. V is TRBV5-6 and J is TRBJ2-7; D is undetermined. Trimming pared 5 bases from V and 0 bases from J, leaving 15 bases between. This CDR3 is built from 15 residues. Germline assignment: CDR1 SGHDT and CDR2 YYEEEE.

The V gene is TRBV7-8, the J gene TRBJ2-1, with TRBD2 identical over 14 bases. The CDR3 loop spans 14 amino acids. Germline V gene data show CDR1 as SGHVS and CDR2 as FQNEAQ. V lost 4 bases to trimming and J lost 12 bases; unmatched junction nucleotides: 5. The CDR3 spells CASSSTSGRAGQFF. CDR3 DNA: TGTGCCAGCAGCTCGACTAGCGGGAGGGCCGGGCAGTTCTTC. Full variable domain (remainder filled in from reference TRBV7-8 and TRBJ2-1): GAGVSQSPRYKVAKRGQDVALRCDPISGHVSLFWYQQALGQGPEFLTYFQNEAQLDKSGLPSDRFFAERPEGSVSTLKIQRTQQEDSAVYLCASSSTSGRAGQFFGPGTRLTVL.

V is TRBV4-2 and J is TRBJ1-5; the D gene is possibly TRBD1 (5 bases). This CDR3 is 16 amino acids long. V was trimmed by 1 base and J by 7 bases, leaving 17 bases between them. The V gene's germline CDR1 is LGHNA and CDR2 YNFKEQ. The CDR3 sequence: CASSQVGGQGKQPQHF. Written as DNA, the CDR3 is TGTGCCAGCAGCCAAGTAGGTGGGCAGGGTAAGCAGCCCCAGCATTTT.

To note about this clone: The same CDR3 can be traced to other DNA sequences in this sample. The CDR3 DNA reads TGCGCCAGCAGCCAAGATAGAGGTACGCAGTATTTT. It codes for CASSQDRGTQYF. This sequence joins TRBV4-3 and TRBJ2-3; the D is unclear. This CDR3 comprises 12 residues. Trimming cost V 0 bases and J 8 bases, with 6 bases left between them. Germline V lookup: CDR1 LGHNA, CDR2 YSLEER.

The J gene is TRBJ2-5, the V gene TRBV5-4, with 8 bases aligning to TRBD2. The trim removed 4 bases at V and 5 bases at J, leaving 16 bases unmatched. Germline V gives CDR1 SGHNT, CDR2 YYREEE (reference sequence). The CDR3 has 17 residues. The CDR3, as DNA: TGTGCCAGCAGCGTCGAACGACTAGCGAATATGGTGGAGACCCAGTACTTC. Amino acid sequence: CASSVERLANMVETQYF.

There are a few counts of this clone. The chain employs TRBV18 and TRBJ2-7; 8 bases align to TRBD1. The CDR3 is 14 amino acids. The ends lost 5 bases at V and 6 bases at J; junction bases unmatched: 9. The V gene's germline CDR1 is KGHSH and CDR2 LQKENI. CDR3 sequence (DNA): TGTGCCAGCTCATCTCCGGGACAGGAAGGCGAGCAGTACTTC. Translating it yields CASSSPGQEGEQYF.

This clone was counted a single time. The gene calls are TRBV6-1 and TRBJ2-2; possibly TRBD1 for D (7 bases). This CDR3 spans 18 amino acids. Germline V CDR1 and CDR2: MNHNS, SASEGT. V was trimmed by 4 bases and J by 13 bases, leaving 31 bases between them. The CDR3 sequence is CASSGQRADGQAVGWLFF. CDR3 nucleotide sequence: TGTGCCAGCAGTGGACAGCGGGCCGACGGACAGGCCGTGGGGTGGCTGTTTTTT.

This clone was seen just once. CDR3 sequence: CASSQPYRGLEPANEQFF. As DNA, the CDR3 is TGTGCCAGCAGCCAGCCATACAGGGGACTAGAGCCAGCCAATGAGCAGTTCTTC. V usage is TRBV7-8 and J usage is TRBJ2-1, with TRBD2 as a possible D gene (8 bases). The CDR3 loop spans 18 amino acids. V was pared by 5 bases and J by 6 bases, with 26 bases between. Germline V gene data show CDR1 as SGHVS and CDR2 as FQNEAQ.

This clone was seen a handful of times. The rearrangement joins TRBV7-8 to TRBJ1-5, with D possibly matching TRBD1 (6 bases). Germline V gene sequence: CDR1 SGHVS, CDR2 FQNEAQ. Deletions cut 4 bases from V and 5 bases from J, with 15 bases between. The length of the CDR3 is 15 residues. The CDR3 sequence: CASSSLGAGDQPQHF. CDR3 in DNA: TGTGCCAGCAGCTCGTTGGGGGCCGGGGATCAGCCCCAGCATTTT.

The rearrangement joins TRBV10-3 to TRBJ2-4; 11 bases line up with TRBD2. Trimming at V came to 6 bases and at J to 6 bases, leaving 7 bases not matched to a gene. Germline V lookup: CDR1 ENHRY, CDR2 SYGVKD. The CDR3 spans 15 residues. The CDR3 nucleotides are TGTGCCATCAGCTTAACTAGCGGGGGAATAAACATTCAGTACTTC. Its protein product is CAISLTSGGINIQYF.

The V gene is TRBV5-8, the J gene TRBJ2-1; no reliable D call. Per the germline V gene, CDR1 is SGHTS and CDR2 is YDEGEE. V lost 0 bases and J 9 bases, leaving 4 bases between the germline ends. The CDR3 extends over 11 amino acids. CDR3 in DNA: TGTGCCAGCAGCTTGGTCCTTGAGCAGTTCTTC. Encoded protein: CASSLVLEQFF.

V and J are TRBV2 and TRBJ1-2; 7 positions agree with TRBD1. V was clipped by 3 bases and J by 7 bases; unmatched bases: 5. The CDR3 consists of 13 residues. Germline CDR1 SNHLY, CDR2 FYNNEI. The CDR3 region is CASSDGDSGGYTF. In nucleotides, the CDR3 is TGTGCCAGCAGTGACGGGGACAGCGGTGGCTACACCTTC.